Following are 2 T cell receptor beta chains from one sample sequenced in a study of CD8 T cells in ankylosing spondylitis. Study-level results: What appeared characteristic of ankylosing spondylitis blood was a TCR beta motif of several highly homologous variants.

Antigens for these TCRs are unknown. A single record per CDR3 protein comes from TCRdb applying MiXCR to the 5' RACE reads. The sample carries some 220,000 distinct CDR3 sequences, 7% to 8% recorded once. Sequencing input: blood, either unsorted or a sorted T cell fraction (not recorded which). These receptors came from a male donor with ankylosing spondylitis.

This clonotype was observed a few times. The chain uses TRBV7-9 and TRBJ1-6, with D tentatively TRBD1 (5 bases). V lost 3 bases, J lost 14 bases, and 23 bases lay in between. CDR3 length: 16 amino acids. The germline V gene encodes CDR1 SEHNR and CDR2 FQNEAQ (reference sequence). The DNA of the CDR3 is TGTGCCAGCAGCTTTTGGGCAGGAGGGGTGGATTTGTCCCTCCACTTT. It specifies CASSFWAGGVDLSLHF.

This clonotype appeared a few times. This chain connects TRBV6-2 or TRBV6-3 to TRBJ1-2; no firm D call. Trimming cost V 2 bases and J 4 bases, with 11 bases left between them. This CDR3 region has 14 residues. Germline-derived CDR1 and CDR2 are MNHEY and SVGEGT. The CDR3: CASSYPGEAYGYTF. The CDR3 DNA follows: TGTGCCAGCAGTTACCCAGGAGAAGCCTATGGCTACACCTTC.